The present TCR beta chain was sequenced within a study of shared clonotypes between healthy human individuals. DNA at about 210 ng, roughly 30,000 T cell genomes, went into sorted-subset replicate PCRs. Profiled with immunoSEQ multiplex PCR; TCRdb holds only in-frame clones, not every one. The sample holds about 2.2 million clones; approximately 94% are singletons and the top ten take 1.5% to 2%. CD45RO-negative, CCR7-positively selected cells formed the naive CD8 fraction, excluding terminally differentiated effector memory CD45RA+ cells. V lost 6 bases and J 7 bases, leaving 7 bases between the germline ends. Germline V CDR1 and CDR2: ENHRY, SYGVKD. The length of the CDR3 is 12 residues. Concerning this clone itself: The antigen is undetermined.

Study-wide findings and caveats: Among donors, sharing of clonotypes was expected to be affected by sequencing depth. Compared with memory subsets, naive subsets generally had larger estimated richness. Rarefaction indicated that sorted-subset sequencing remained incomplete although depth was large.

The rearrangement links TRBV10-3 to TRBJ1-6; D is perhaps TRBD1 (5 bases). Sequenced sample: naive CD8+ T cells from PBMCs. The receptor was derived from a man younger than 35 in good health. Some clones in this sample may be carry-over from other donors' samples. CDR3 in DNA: TGTGCCATCAGGGGGGGAAATTCACCCCTCCACTTT. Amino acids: CAIRGGNSPLHF.